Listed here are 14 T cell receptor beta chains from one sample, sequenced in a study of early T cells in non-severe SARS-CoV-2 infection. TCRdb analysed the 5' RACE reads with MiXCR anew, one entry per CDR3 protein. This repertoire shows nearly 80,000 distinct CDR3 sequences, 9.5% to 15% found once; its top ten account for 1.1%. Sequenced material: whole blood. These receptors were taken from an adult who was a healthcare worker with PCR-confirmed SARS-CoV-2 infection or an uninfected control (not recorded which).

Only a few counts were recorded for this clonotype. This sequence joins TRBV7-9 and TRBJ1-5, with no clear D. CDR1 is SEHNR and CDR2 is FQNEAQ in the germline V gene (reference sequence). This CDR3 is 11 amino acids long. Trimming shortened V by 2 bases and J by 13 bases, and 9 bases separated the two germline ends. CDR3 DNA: TGTGCCAGCAGCTTATTGGGTCCTCAGCATTTT. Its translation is CASSLLGPQHF.

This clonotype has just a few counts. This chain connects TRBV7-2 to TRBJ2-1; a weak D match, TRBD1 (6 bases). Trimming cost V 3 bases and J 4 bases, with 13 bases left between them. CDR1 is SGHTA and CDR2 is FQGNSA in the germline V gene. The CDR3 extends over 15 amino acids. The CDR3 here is CASSFATGPYNEQFF. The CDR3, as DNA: TGTGCCAGCAGCTTCGCGACAGGCCCTTACAATGAGCAGTTCTTC.

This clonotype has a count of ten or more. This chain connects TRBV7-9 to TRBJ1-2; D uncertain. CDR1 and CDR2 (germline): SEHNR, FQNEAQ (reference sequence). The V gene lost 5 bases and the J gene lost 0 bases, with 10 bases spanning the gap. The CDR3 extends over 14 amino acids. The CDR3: CASSPHTSNYGYTF. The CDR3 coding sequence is TGTGCCAGCAGCCCCCACACCTCTAACTATGGCTACACCTTC. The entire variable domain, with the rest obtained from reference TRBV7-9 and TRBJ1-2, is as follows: DTGVSQNPRHKITKRGQNVTFRCDPISEHNRLYWYRQTLGQGPEFLTYFQNEAQLEKSRLLSDRFSAERPKGSFSTLEIQRTEQGDSAMYLCASSPHTSNYGYTFGSGTRLTVV.

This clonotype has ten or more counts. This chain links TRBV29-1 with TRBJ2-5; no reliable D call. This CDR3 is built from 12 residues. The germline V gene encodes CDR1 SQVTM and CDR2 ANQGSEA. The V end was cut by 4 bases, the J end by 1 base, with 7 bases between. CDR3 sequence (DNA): TGCAGCGTTGTGGGAATCCAAGAGACCCAGTACTTC. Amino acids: CSVVGIQETQYF.

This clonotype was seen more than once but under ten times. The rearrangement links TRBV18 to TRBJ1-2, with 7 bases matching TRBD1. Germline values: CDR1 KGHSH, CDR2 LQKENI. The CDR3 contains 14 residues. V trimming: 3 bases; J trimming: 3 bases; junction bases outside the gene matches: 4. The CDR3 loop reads CASSPTGDDYGYTF. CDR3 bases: TGTGCCAGCTCACCTACAGGGGACGACTATGGCTACACCTTC. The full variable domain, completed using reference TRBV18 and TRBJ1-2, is NAGVMQNPRHLVRRRGQEARLRCSPMKGHSHVYWYRQLPEEGLKFMVYLQKENIIDESGMPKERFSAEFPKEGPSILRIQQVVRGDSAAYFCASSPTGDDYGYTFGSGTRLTVV.

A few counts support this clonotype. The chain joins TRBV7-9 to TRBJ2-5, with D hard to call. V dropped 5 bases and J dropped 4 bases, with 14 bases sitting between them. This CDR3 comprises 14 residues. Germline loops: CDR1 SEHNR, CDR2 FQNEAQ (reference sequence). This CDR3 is CASSRPQRRETQYF. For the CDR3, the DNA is TGTGCCAGCAGCAGACCTCAAAGGCGAGAGACCCAGTACTTC.

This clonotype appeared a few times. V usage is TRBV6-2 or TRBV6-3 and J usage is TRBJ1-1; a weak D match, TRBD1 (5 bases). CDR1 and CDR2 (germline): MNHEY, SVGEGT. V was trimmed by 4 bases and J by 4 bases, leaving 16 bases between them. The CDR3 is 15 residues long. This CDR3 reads CASSSPGRRGTEAFF. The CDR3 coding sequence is TGTGCCAGCAGTTCCCCGGGACGGCGGGGCACTGAAGCTTTCTTT.

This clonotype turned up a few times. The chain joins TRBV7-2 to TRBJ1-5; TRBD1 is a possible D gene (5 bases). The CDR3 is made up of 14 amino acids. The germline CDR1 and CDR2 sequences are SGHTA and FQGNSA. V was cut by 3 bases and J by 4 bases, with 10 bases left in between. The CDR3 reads CASSFGAGNQPQHF. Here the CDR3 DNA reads TGTGCCAGCAGCTTTGGCGCAGGGAATCAGCCCCAGCATTTT.

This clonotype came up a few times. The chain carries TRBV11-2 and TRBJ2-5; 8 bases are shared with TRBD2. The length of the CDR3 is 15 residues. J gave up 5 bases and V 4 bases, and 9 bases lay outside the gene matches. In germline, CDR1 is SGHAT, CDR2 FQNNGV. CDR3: CASSSPRGGAETQYF. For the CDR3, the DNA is TGTGCCAGCAGCTCCCCACGGGGGGGCGCGGAGACCCAGTACTTC. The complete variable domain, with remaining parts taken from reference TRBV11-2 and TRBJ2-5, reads EAGVAQSPRYKIIEKRQSVAFWCNPISGHATLYWYQQILGQGPKLLIQFQNNGVVDDSQLPKDRFSAERLKGVDSTLKIQPAKLEDSAVYLCASSSPRGGAETQYFGPGTRLLVL.

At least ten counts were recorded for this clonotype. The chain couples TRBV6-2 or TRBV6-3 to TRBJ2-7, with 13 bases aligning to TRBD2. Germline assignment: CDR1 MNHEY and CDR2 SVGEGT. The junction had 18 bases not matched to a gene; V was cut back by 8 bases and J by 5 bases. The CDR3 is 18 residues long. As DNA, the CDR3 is TGTGCCAGCTCCGGACTAGCGGGAGCCTCAATTCGTCTCCACGAGCAGTACTTC. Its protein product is CASSGLAGASIRLHEQYF.

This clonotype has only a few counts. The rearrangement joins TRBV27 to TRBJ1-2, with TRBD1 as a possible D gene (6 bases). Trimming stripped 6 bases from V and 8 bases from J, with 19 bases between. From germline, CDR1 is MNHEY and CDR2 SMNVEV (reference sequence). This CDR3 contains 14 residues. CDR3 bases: TGTGCCAGCAGACAACATCTACAGGGTGAGGGCTACACCTTC. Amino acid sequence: CASRQHLQGEGYTF.

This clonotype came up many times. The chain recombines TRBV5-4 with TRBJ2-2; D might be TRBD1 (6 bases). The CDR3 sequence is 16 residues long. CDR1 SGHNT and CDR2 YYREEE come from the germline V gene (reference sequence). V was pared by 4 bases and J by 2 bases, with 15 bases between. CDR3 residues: CASSHPDRGNTGELFF. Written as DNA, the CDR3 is TGTGCCAGCAGCCACCCGGACAGAGGAAACACCGGGGAGCTGTTTTTT.

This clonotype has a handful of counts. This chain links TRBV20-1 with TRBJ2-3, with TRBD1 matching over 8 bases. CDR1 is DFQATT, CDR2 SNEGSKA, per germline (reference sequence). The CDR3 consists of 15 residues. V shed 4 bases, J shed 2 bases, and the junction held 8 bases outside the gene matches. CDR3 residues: CSAIPGQVTTDTQYF. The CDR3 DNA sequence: TGCAGTGCTATTCCGGGACAGGTAACCACAGATACGCAGTATTTT.

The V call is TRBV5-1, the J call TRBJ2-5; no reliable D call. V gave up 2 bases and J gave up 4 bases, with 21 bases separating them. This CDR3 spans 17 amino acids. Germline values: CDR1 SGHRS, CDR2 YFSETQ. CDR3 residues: CASSFPTSGRRGETQYF. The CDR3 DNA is TGCGCCAGCAGCTTCCCCACCAGTGGTCGAAGAGGAGAGACCCAGTACTTC. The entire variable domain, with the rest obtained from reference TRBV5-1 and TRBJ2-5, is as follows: KAGVTQTPRYLIKTRGQQVTLSCSPISGHRSVSWYQQTPGQGLQFLFEYFSETQRNKGNFPGRFSGRQFSNSRSEMNVSTLELGDSALYLCASSFPTSGRRGETQYFGPGTRLLVL.